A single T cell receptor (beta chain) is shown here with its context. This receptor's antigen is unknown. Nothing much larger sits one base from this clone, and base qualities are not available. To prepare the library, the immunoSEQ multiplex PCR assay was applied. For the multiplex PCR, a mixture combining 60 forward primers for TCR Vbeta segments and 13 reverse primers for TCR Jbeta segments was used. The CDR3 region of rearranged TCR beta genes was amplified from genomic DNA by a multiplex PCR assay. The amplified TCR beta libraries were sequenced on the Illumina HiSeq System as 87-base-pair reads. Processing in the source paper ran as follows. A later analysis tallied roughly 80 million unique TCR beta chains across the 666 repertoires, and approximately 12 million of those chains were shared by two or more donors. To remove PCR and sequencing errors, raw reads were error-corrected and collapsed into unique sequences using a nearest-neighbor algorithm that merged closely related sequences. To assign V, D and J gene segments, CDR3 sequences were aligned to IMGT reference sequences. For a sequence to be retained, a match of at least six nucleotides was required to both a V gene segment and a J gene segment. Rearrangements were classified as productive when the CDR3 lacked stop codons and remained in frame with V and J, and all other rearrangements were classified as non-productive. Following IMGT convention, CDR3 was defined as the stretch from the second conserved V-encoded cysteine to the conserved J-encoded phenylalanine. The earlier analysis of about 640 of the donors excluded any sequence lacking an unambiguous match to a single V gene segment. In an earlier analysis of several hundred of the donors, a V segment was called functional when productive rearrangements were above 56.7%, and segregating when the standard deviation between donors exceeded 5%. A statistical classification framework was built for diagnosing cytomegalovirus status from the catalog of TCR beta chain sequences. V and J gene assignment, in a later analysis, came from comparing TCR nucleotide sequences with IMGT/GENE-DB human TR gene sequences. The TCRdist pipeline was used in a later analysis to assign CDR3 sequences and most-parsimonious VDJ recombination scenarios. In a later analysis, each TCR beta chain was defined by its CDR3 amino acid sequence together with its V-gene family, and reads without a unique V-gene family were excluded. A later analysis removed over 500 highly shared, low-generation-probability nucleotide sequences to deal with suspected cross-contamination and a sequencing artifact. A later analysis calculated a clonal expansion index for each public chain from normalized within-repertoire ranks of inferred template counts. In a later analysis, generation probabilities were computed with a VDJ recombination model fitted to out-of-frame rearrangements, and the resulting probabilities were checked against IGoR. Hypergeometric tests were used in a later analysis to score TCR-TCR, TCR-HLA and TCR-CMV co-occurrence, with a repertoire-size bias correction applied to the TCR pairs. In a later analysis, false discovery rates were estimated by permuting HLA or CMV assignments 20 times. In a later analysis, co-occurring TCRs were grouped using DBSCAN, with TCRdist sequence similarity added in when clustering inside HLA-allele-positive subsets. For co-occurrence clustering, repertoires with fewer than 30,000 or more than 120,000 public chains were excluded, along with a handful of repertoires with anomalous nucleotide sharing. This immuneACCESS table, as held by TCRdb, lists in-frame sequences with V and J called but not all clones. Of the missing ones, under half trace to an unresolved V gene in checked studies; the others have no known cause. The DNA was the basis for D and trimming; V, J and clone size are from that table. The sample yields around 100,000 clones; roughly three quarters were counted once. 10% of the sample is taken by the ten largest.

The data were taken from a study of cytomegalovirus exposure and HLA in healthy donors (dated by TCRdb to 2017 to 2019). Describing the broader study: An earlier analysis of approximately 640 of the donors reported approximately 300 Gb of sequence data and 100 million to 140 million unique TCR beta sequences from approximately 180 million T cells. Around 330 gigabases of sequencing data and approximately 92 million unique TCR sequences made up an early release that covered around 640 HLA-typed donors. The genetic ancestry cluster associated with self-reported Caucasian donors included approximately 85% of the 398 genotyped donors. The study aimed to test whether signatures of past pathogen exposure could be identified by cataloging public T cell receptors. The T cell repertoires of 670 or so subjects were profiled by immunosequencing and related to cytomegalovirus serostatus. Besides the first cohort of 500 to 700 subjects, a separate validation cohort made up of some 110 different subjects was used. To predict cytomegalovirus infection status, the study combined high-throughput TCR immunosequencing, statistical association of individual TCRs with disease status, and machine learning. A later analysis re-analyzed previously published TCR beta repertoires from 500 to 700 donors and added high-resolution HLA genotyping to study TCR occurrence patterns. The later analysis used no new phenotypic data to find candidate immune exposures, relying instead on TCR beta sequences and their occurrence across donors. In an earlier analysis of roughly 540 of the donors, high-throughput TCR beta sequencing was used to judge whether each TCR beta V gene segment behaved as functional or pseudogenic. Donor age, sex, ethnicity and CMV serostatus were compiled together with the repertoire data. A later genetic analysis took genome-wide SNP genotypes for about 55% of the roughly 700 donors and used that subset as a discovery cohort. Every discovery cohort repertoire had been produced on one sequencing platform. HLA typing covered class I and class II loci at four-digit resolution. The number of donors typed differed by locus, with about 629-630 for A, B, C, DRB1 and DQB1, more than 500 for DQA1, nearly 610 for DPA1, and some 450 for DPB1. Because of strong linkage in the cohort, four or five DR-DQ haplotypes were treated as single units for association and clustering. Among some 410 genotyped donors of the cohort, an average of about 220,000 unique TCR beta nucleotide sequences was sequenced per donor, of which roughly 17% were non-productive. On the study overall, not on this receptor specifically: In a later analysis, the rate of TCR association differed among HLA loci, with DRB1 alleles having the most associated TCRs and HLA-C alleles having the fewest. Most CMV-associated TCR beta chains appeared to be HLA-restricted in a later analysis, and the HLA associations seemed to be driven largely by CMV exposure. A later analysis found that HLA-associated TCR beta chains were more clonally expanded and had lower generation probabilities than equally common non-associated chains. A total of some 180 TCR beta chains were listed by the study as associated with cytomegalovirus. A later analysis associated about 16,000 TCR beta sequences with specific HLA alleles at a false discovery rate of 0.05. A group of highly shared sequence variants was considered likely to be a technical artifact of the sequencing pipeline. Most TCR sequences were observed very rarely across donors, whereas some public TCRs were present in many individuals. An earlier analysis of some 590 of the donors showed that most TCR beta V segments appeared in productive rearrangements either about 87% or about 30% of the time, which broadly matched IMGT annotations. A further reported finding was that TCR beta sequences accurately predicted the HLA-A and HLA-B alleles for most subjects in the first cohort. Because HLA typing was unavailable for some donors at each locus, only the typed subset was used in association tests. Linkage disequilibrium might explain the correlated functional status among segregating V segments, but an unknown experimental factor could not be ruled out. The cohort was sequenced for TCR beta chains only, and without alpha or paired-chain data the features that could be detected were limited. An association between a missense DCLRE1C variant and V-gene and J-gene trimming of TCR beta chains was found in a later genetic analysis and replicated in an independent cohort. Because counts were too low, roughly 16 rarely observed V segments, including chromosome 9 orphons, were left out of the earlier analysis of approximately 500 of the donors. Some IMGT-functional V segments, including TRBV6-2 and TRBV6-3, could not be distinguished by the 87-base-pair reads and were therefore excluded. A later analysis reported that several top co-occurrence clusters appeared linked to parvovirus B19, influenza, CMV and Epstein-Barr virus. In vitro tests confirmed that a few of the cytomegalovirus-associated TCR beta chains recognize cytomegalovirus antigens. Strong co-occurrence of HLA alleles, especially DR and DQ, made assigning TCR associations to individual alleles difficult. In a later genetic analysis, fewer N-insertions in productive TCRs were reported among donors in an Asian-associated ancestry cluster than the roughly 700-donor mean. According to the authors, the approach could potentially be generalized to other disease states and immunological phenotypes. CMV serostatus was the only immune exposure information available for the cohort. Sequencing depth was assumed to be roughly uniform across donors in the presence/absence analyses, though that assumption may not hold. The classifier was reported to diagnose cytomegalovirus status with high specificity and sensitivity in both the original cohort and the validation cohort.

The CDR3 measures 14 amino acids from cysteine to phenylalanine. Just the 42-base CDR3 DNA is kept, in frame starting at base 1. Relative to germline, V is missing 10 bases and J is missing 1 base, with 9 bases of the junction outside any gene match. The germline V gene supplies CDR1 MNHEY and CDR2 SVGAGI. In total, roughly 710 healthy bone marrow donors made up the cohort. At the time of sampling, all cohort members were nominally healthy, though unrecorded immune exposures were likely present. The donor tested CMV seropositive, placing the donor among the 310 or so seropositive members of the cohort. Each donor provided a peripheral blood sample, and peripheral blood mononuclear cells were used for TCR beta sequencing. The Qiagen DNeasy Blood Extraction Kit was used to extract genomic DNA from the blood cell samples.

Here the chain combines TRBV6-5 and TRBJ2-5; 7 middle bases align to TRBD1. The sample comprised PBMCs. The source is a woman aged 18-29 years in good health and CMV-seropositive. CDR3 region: CATQPGTAQETQYF. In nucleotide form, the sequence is TGTGCCACCCAACCCGGGACAGCCCAAGAGACCCAGTACTTC.